The clone carrying this T cell receptor (beta chain) was counted only a few times. Its antigen is as yet unknown. The CDR3 has 15 residues. The ends were cut back, 3 bases at V and 1 base at J, with 12 bases in the middle. Germline V gene sequence: CDR1 LNHNV, CDR2 YYDKDF (reference sequence). The data were taken from a study of early T cells in non-severe SARS-CoV-2 infection. Study as a whole: The input, bulk RNA from unsorted whole blood, was sequenced, and chains were unpaired.

Unique molecular identifiers tagged individual cDNA molecules. Using its own MiXCR run on the 5' RACE reads, TCRdb lists one record per CDR3 protein. Seen here are approximately 50,000 distinct CDR3 sequences, approximately 9.4% observed once, and the top ten hold about 15%. Notes on the study in general: Matching results from VDJdb favored anti-spike CD8 responses, leaving private and CD4 specificities undetected.

This clonotype was obtained from an adult who was a healthcare worker with PCR-confirmed SARS-CoV-2 infection or an uninfected control (not recorded which). This sequence joins TRBV15 and TRBJ2-5; D gene unclear. Input material: whole blood. The CDR3 loop reads CATSSPRRAQETQYF. The CDR3 DNA reads TGTGCCACCAGCAGCCCCAGGAGAGCCCAAGAGACCCAGTACTTC.